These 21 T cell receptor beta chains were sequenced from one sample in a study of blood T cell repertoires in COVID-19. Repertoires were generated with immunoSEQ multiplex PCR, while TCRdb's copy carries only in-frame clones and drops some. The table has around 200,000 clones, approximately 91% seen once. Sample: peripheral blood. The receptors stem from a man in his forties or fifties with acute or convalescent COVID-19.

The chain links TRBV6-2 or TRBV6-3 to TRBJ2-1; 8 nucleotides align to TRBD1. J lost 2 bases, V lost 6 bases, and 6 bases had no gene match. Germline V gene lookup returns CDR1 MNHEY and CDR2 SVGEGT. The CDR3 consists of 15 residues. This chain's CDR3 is CASSRDRTPYNEQFF. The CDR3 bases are TGTGCCAGCAGCCGGGACAGGACTCCCTACAATGAGCAGTTCTTC.

In DNA, the CDR3 is TGCAGCGCAGGGACTAGCGGGGGAGATACCGGGGAGCTGTTTTTT. It specifies CSAGTSGGDTGELFF. J is TRBJ2-2 and V is TRBV29-1; 14 bases match TRBD2. This CDR3 has 15 amino acids. In germline, CDR1 is SQVTM, CDR2 ANQGSEA. V lost 7 bases, J lost 5 bases, and 6 bases stayed unmatched.

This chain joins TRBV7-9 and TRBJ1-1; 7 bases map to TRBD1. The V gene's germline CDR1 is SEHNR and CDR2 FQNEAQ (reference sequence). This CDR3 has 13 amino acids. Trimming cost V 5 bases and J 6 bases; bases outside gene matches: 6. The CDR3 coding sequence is TGTGCCAGCAGCCTGGGACAGAGTTCTGAAGCTTTCTTT. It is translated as CASSLGQSSEAFF.

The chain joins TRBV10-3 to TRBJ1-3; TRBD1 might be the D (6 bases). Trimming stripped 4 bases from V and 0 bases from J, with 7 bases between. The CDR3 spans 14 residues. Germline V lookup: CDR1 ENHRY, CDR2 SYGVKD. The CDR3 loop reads CAISGTDSGNTIYF. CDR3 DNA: TGTGCCATCAGTGGGACAGACTCTGGAAACACCATATATTTT.

CDR3 residues: CASSAGAASNSWSGELFF. Written as DNA, the CDR3 is TGTGCCAGCAGCGCAGGCGCGGCTAGCAATTCTTGGAGCGGGGAGCTGTTTTTT. This chain joins TRBV7-8 and TRBJ2-2, with D perhaps TRBD2 (5 bases). Trimming cost V 5 bases and J 7 bases, with 26 bases left between them. The germline CDR1 and CDR2 sequences are SGHVS and FQNEAQ. The CDR3 length is 18 residues.

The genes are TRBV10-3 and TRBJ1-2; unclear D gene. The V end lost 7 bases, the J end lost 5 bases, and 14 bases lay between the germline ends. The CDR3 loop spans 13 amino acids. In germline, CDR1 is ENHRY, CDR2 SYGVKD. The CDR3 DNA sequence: TGTGCCATCACTTCCCCTAGAACGTATGGCTACACCTTC. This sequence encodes CAITSPRTYGYTF.

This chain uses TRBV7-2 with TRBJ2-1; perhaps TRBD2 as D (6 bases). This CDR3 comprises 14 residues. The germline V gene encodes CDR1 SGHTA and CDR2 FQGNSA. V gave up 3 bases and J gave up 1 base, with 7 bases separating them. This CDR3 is CASSFRGSYNEQFF. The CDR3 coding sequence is TGTGCCAGCAGCTTCCGGGGGTCCTACAATGAGCAGTTCTTC.

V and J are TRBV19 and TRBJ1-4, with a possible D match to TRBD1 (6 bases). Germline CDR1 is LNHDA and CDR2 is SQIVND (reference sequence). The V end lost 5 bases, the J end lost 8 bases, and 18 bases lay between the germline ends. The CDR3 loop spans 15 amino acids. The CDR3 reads CASSVRDTATEKLFF. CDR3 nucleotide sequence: TGTGCCAGTAGTGTCCGGGACACCGCCACGGAAAAACTGTTTTTT. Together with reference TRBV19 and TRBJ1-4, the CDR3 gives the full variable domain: DGGITQSPKYLFRKEGQNVTLSCEQNLNHDAMYWYRQDPGQGLRLIYYSQIVNDFQKGDIAEGYSVSREKKESFPLTVTSAQKNPTAFYLCASSVRDTATEKLFFGSGTQLSVL.

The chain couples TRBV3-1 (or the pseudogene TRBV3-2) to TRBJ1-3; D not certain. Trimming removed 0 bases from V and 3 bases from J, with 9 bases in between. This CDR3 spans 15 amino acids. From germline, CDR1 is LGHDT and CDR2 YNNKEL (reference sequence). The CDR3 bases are TGTGCCAGCAGCCAAGAACTACGTAATGGAAACACCATATATTTT. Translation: CASSQELRNGNTIYF.

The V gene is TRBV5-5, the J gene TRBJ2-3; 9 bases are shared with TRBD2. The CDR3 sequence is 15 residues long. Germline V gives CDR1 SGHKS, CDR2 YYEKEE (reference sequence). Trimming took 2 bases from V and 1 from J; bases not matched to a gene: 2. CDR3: CASSFSGGRTDTQYF. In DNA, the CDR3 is TGTGCCAGCAGCTTCAGCGGGGGGCGCACAGATACGCAGTATTTT.

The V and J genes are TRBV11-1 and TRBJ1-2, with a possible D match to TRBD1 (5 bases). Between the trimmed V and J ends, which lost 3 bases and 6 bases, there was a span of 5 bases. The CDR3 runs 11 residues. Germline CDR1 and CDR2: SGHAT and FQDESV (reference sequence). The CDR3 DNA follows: TGTGCCAGCAGCTTCAGGGATGGCTACACCTTC. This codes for CASSFRDGYTF.

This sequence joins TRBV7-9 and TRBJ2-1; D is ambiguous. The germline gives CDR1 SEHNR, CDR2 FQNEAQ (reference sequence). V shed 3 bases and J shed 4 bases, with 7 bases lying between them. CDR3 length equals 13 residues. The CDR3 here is CASSFSLYNEQFF. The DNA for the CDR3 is TGTGCCAGCAGCTTCTCACTTTACAATGAGCAGTTCTTC.

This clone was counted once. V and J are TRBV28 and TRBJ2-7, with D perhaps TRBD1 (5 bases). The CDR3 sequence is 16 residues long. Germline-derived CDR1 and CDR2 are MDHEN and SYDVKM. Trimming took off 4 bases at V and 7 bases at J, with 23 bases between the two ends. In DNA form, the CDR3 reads TGTGCCAGCAGTTCCCCGGGTGGGGCCTCCTCCGGGGAGCAGTACTTC. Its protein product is CASSSPGGASSGEQYF.

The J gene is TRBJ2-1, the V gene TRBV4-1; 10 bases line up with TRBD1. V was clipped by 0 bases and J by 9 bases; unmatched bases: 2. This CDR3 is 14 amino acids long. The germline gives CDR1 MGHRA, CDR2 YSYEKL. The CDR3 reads CASSQEWDRGEQFF. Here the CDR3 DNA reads TGCGCCAGCAGCCAAGAGTGGGACAGGGGTGAGCAGTTCTTC.

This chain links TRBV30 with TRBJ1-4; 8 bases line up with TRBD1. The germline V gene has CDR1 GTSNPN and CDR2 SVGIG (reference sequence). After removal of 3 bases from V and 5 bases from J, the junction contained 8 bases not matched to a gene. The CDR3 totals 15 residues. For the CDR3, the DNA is TGTGCCTGGAGCTTTGGACAGGGAAAAAATGAAAAACTGTTTTTT. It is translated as CAWSFGQGKNEKLFF.

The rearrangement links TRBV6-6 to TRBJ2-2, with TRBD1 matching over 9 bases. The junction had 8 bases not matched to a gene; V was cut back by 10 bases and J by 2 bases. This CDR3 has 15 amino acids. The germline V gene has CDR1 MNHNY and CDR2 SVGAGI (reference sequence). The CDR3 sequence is CAIPKQGANTGELFF. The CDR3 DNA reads TGTGCCATCCCAAAACAGGGGGCTAACACCGGGGAGCTGTTTTTT.

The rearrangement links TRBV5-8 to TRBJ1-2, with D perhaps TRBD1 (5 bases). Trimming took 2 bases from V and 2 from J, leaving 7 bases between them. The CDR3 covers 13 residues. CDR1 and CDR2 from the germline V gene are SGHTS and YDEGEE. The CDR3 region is CASSFKGNYGYTF. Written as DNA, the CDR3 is TGTGCCAGCAGCTTTAAGGGGAACTATGGCTACACCTTC.

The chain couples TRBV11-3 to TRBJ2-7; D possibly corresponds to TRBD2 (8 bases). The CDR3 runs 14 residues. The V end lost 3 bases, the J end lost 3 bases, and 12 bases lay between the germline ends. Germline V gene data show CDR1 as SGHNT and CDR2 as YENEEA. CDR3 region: CASSFGGDSYEQYF. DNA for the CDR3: TGTGCCAGCAGCTTCGGGGGGGACAGCTACGAGCAGTACTTC.

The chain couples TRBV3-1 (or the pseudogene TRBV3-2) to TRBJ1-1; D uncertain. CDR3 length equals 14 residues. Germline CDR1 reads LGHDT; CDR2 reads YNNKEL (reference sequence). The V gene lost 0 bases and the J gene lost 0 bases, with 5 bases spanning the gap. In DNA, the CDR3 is TGTGCCAGCAGCCAAGACGGTCTGAACACTGAAGCTTTCTTT. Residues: CASSQDGLNTEAFF.

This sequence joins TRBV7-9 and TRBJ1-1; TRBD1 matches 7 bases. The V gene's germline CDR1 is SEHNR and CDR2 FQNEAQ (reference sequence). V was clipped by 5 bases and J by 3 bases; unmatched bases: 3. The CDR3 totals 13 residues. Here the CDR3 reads CASSPQGDTEAFF. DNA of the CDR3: TGTGCCAGCAGCCCGCAGGGGGACACTGAAGCTTTCTTT.

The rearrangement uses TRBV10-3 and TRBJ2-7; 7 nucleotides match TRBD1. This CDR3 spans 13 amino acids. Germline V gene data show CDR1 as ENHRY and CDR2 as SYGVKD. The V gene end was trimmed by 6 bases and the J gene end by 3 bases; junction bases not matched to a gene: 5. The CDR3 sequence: CAISPGQIYEQYF. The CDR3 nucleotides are TGTGCCATCAGCCCGGGACAGATCTACGAGCAGTACTTC.